This T cell receptor (beta chain) was sequenced for a study of shared clonotypes between healthy human individuals. Study-wide findings and caveats: Sharing of clonotypes among donors was expected to vary with sequencing depth. Sampling involved blood alone; tissue repertoires likely differ. The diversity represented, both genetic and in exposure history, was limited by few donors.

Note on this clone: Its specificity is unknown.

The method was immunoSEQ multiplex PCR; TCRdb's version includes in-frame clones alone and lacks a portion of them. The top ten clones hold approximately 0.4% of a sample with a few million clones, 93% of them seen once. V lost 2 bases to trimming and J lost 1 base, with 11 bases between them. The length of the CDR3 is 16 residues. CDR1 is SGHTA, CDR2 FQGNSA, per germline. A CD45RA+ naive subset and a CD45RA-negative memory subset were split from CD4+ cells. Sequences were obtained from naive CD4+ T cells from PBMCs. The subset is: CD45RA+ positively selected. This clonotype originated in a man aged 18 to 29 in good health. Some clones in this sample may be carry-over from other donors' samples. The rearrangement joins TRBV7-2 to TRBJ2-2, with no clear D. CDR3 loop: CASSLLNLKNTGELFF. Written as DNA, the CDR3 is TGTGCCAGCAGCTTACTGAATCTCAAGAACACCGGGGAGCTGTTTTTT.